A selection of T cell receptor beta chains follows, all from one sample in a study of Ad26.COV2.S vaccination and SARS-CoV-2 variants. Data came from immunoSEQ multiplex PCR; TCRdb stores just in-frame clones and leaves some out. The data hold hundreds of thousands of clones, with around 89% observed a single time. The source material was peripheral blood, sampled in a trial of Ad26.COV2.S vaccine versus placebo. The receptors here all came from a person between 18 and 65 years old who received the Ad26.COV2.S COVID-19 vaccine or a placebo. Both conserved end residues are part of each CDR3. The order of the fields is clone size, CDR3 length, J gene, D gene, V gene, CDR3 DNA, CDR3 protein. A D gene is named only where the DNA matches it firmly. Clone size is not always given. Where it is, it says once, few, many or a class for expanded clones.

NA,13,TRBJ2-3,NA,TRBV5-1,TGCGCCAGCAGCTTGGCCGGTCCAGATACGCAGTATTTT,CASSLAGPDTQYF
NA,14,TRBJ1-2,NA,TRBV7-2,TGTGCCAGCAGCTTAGCTAGGGCAGCCTATGGCTACACCTTC,CASSLARAAYGYTF
few,15,TRBJ2-7,NA,TRBV4-1,TGCGCCAGCAGCCAAGATCCGGGCAGAGTCTACGAGCAGTACTTC,CASSQDPGRVYEQYF
NA,13,TRBJ2-5,NA,TRBV7-9,TGTGCCAGCAGCTTAGTCAGACAAGAGACCCAGTACTTC,CASSLVRQETQYF
NA,13,TRBJ2-1,NA,TRBV7-2,TGTGCCAGCAGCTTAGGCGGCCTCAATGAGCAGTTCTTC,CASSLGGLNEQFF
once,15,TRBJ2-7,TRBD2,TRBV6-1,TGTGCCAGCAGTGAGGGACTAGCACAACCCTACGAGCAGTACTTC,CASSEGLAQPYEQYF
NA,16,TRBJ1-1,NA,TRBV15,TGTGCCACCAGCAGAGATGTTGCGTTGGTGAACACTGAAGCTTTCTTT,CATSRDVALVNTEAFF
once,14,TRBJ2-5,NA,TRBV15,TGTGCCACCAGCAGTGACTCGAGGTGGGAGACCCAGTACTTC,CATSSDSRWETQYF
few,15,TRBJ2-7,TRBD1,TRBV5-4,TGTGCCAGCAGCTTATTTGGCCAGGGGGCCTACGAGCAGTACTTC,CASSLFGQGAYEQYF
NA,12,TRBJ2-7,TRBD2,TRBV12-5,TGTGCTAGTGGAACGACTAGCAGTGAGCAGTACTTC,CASGTTSSEQYF
NA,15,TRBJ2-6,NA,TRBV5-1,TGCGCCAGCTCCCGCCCGGGGTTCGGGGCCAACGTCCTGACTTTC,CASSRPGFGANVLTF
NA,14,TRBJ2-7,NA,TRBV20-1,TGCAGTGCTCGTGAGACTAGTGCAGAGGACGAGCAGTACTTC,CSARETSAEDEQYF
NA,17,TRBJ2-2,TRBD1,TRBV4-3,TGCGCCAGCAGCCAACGGACAGGGGTCTGGAACACCGGGGAGCTGTTTTTT,CASSQRTGVWNTGELFF
NA,15,TRBJ2-4,NA,TRBV19,TGTGCCAGTAGTGGACAGTCTTCGGCCAAAAACATTCAGTACTTC,CASSGQSSAKNIQYF
NA,13,TRBJ1-2,TRBD1,TRBV7-2,TGTGCCAGCAGCCGGAACAGGGGACTTGGCTACACCTTC,CASSRNRGLGYTF
NA,14,TRBJ1-1,NA,TRBV3-1/TRBV3-2,TGTGCCAGCAGCGACATCTTCATGAACACTGAAGCTTTCTTT,CASSDIFMNTEAFF
NA,16,TRBJ2-1,TRBD2,TRBV7-9,TGTGCCAGCAGCTCAAGGACTAGCGGGAGGTACAATGAGCAGTTCTTC,CASSSRTSGRYNEQFF
NA,16,TRBJ1-1,NA,TRBV14,TGTGCCAGCAGCCAAGATTGGGGCGGGGGTAGAGCTGAAGCTTTCTTT,CASSQDWGGGRAEAFF
NA,11,TRBJ2-6,NA,TRBV30,TGTGCCTGGTCTGGGGCCAACGTCCTGACTTTC,CAWSGANVLTF
NA,12,TRBJ2-7,NA,TRBV30,TGTGCCTGGAGTGGGGGAGGTTACGAGCAGTACTTC,CAWSGGGYEQYF
NA,19,TRBJ1-5,TRBD1,TRBV7-8,TGTGCCAGCAGCCCCCGAAATCGGGGCAGGGGGAGCAGCAATCAGCCCCAGCATTTT,CASSPRNRGRGSSNQPQHF
NA,14,TRBJ2-5,NA,TRBV5-4,TGTGCCAGCAGCCCAGTGACTAGTCAAGAGACCCAGTACTTC,CASSPVTSQETQYF
NA,14,TRBJ1-2,TRBD1,TRBV19,TGTGCCAGTACCATAGGGACAGGGCTACCCGGCTACACCTTC,CASTIGTGLPGYTF
NA,17,TRBJ2-1,TRBD1,TRBV5-8,TGTGCCAGCAGCTTGGCCGTACAGGGGGCCTTTTTTCCTGAGCAGTTCTTC,CASSLAVQGAFFPEQFF
NA,12,TRBJ2-7,NA,TRBV5-6,TGTGCCAGCAGCATCGGGACCGAGGAGCAGTACTTC,CASSIGTEEQYF
NA,16,TRBJ2-7,TRBD1,TRBV5-1,TGCGCCAACCTCCGGGACAGGGAACGAGGTTCCGACGAGCAGTACTTC,CANLRDRERGSDEQYF
NA,18,TRBJ2-7,NA,TRBV18,TGTGCCAGCTCCCCGAGGGGGCAGGGTGCTAGCGGCTACTACGAGCAGTACTTC,CASSPRGQGASGYYEQYF
NA,13,TRBJ1-6,NA,TRBV7-8,TGTGCCAGCAGCTCGGGGGTTGATTCACCCCTCCACTTT,CASSSGVDSPLHF
NA,13,TRBJ2-5,NA,TRBV19,TGTGCCAGTAGTCCGCAGGGGGGGGAGACCCAGTACTTC,CASSPQGGETQYF
once,13,TRBJ2-5,NA,TRBV5-1,TGCGCCAGCAGCGCCGGAGGGTTTGAGACCCAGTACTTC,CASSAGGFETQYF
NA,15,TRBJ2-5,TRBD1,TRBV2,TGTGCCAGCAGTGAATCACAGGGGGCTCGGGAGACCCAGTACTTC,CASSESQGARETQYF
NA,15,TRBJ1-6,TRBD1,TRBV25-1,TGTGCCAGCAGCGCAATGACAGGGTTCCGATCACCCCTCCACTTT,CASSAMTGFRSPLHF
NA,15,TRBJ2-7,NA,TRBV3-1/TRBV3-2,TGTGCCAGCAGCCAATATTCCTATTCCGGGGGCGAGCAGTACTTC,CASSQYSYSGGEQYF
NA,13,TRBJ2-7,NA,TRBV10-3,TGTGCCATCGGAATAACAGGGGACCGGGAGCAATACTTC,CAIGITGDREQYF
NA,14,TRBJ2-5,NA,TRBV5-6,TGTGCCAGCAGAAACCAGGGGGGGTCAGTGACCCAGTACTTC,CASRNQGGSVTQYF
NA,13,TRBJ1-3,NA,TRBV6-6,TGTGCCAGCAGTGACAGCGTCGGAAACACCATATATTTT,CASSDSVGNTIYF
NA,16,TRBJ2-2,TRBD2,TRBV7-9,TGTGCCAGCAGCTGGGGACTAGCGGGGGACACCGGGGAGCTGTTTTTT,CASSWGLAGDTGELFF
NA,15,TRBJ2-3,TRBD2,TRBV28,TGTGCCAGCAGTTCGGCTAGCGGAAGCACAGATACGCAGTATTTT,CASSSASGSTDTQYF
NA,13,TRBJ1-1,NA,TRBV29-1,TGCAGCGTTGGCAGGAGCCCGGACACTGAAGCTTTCTTT,CSVGRSPDTEAFF
NA,16,TRBJ1-3,NA,TRBV28,TGTGCCAGCAGTTTATTCGGGGGGGAGTCTGGAAACACCATATATTTT,CASSLFGGESGNTIYF
NA,14,TRBJ1-5,TRBD1,TRBV28,TGTGCCAGCAGGGCAGGACAGGGAGGTCAGCCCCAGCATTTT,CASRAGQGGQPQHF
NA,16,TRBJ2-5,TRBD2,TRBV27,TGTGCCAGCAGAAGAAGGACTAGCGGGTACCAAGAGACCCAGTACTTC,CASRRRTSGYQETQYF
NA,15,TRBJ2-5,TRBD2,TRBV5-5,TGTGCCAGCAGCTTGCCAAGCGGGGGGACGGAGACCCAGTACTTC,CASSLPSGGTETQYF
NA,14,TRBJ2-1,TRBD2,TRBV5-5,TGTGCCAGCAGTCAGACTAGCGGGAGTCGTTTTTGGTTCTTC,CASSQTSGSRFWFF
NA,16,TRBJ2-1,TRBD2,TRBV11-2,TGTGCCAGCAGCTTAGAGTGGGCGGGAGGTAAGAATGAGCAGTTCTTC,CASSLEWAGGKNEQFF
NA,12,TRBJ2-2,NA,TRBV15,TGTGCCACCAGCAATCCCCCCGGGGAGCTGTTTTTT,CATSNPPGELFF
NA,18,TRBJ2-3,TRBD2,TRBV7-8,TGTGCCAGCAGCTTAGCGCTTCGACTAGCGGCTAGCACAGATACGCAGTATTTT,CASSLALRLAASTDTQYF
NA,12,TRBJ2-1,NA,TRBV10-2,TGCGCCAGCAAGGAGGGAACAGATGAGCAGTTCTTC,CASKEGTDEQFF
NA,15,TRBJ2-2,NA,TRBV12-5,TGTGCTAGTGGTTTGTGGGACGGAGTCACCGGGGAGCTGTTTTTT,CASGLWDGVTGELFF